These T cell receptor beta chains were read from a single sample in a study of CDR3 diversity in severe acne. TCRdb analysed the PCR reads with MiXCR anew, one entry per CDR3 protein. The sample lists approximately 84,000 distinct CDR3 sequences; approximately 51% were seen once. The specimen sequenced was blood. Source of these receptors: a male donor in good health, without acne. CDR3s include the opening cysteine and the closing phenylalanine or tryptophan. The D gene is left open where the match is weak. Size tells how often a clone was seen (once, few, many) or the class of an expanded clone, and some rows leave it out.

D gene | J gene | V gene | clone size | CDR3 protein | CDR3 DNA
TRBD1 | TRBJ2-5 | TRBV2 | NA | CASGLPGQGRETQYF | TGTGCCAGCGGACTCCCGGGACAGGGCCGGGAGACCCAGTACTTC
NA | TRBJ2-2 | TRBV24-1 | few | CATSDSSEALGELFF | TGTGCCACCAGTGATTCTAGTGAGGCCCTCGGGGAGCTGTTTTTT
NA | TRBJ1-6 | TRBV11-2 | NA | CASSLDRGPLHF | TGTGCCAGCAGCTTAGATCGAGGGCCCCTCCACTTT
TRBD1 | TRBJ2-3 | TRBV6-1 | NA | CASRGDRGLYF | TGTGCCAGCAGGGGGGACAGGGGGCTGTATTTT
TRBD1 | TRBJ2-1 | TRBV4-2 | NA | CATGGTATDTQFF | TGTGCCACTGGTGGGACAGCGACAGATACGCAGTTCTTC
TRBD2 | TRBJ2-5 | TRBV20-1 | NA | CSAKTYQGLGTVETQYF | TGCAGTGCTAAGACATATCAGGGACTAGGAACCGTGGAGACCCAGTACTTC
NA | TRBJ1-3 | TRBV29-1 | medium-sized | CSVLGPGNTIYF | TGCAGCGTGTTAGGCCCTGGAAACACCATATATTTT
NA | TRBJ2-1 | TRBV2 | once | CASKSRTYNEQFF | TGTGCCAGCAAGTCTAGGACCTACAATGAGCAGTTCTTC
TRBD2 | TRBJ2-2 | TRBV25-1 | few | CASSEYTGRSILNTGELFF | TGTGCCAGCAGTGAATATACCGGGAGGTCCATATTAAACACCGGGGAGCTGTTTTTT
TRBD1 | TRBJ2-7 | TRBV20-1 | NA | CSARVDRDSRNQPQQYF | TGCAGTGCTAGGGTCGACCGGGACAGCCGGAATCAGCCCCAGCAGTACTTC
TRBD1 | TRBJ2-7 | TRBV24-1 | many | CATSDFRQGADNEQYF | TGTGCCACCAGTGATTTCAGGCAGGGGGCGGACAATGAGCAGTACTTC
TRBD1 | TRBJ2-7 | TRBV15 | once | CATSRGTGAYEQYF | TGTGCCACCAGCAGGGGGACAGGAGCCTACGAGCAGTACTTC
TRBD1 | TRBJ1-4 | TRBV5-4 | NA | CASSRTGDPATNEKLFF | TGTGCCAGCAGCAGGACAGGGGACCCTGCAACTAATGAAAAACTGTTTTTT
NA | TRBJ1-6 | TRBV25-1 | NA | CASSERRVGPYNSPLHF | TGTGCCAGCAGCGAACGCCGGGTGGGACCGTATAATTCACCCCTCCACTTT
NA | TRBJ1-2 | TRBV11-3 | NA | CASSLWGYYGYTF | TGTGCCAGCAGCCTCTGGGGCTACTATGGCTACACCTTC
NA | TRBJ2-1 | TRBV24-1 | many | CATSDTGLDYNEQFF | TGTGCCACCAGTGACACGGGCCTCGACTACAATGAGCAGTTCTTC
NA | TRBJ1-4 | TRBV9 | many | CASSVDQKTGGRDEKLFF | TGTGCCAGCAGCGTAGACCAGAAGACAGGAGGGCGTGATGAAAAACTGTTTTTT
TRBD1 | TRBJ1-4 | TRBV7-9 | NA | CASSSAGTVMFF | TGTGCCAGCAGCTCAGCCGGGACAGTGATGTTTTTT
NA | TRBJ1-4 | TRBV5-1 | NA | CASSLAGPNEKLFF | TGCGCCAGCAGCTTGGCTGGGCCCAATGAAAAACTGTTTTTT
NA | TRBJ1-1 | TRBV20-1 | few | CSTLRQVNTEAFF | TGCAGTACTTTACGACAGGTGAACACTGAAGCTTTCTTT
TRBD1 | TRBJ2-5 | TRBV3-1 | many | CASRAPQGQQETQYF | TGTGCCAGCAGGGCCCCCCAGGGACAGCAAGAGACCCAGTACTTC
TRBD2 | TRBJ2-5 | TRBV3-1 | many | CASSLGRGFGTQYF | TGTGCCAGCAGCCTTGGGCGGGGGTTTGGGACCCAGTACTTC
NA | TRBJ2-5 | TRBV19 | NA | CASSGVGGLEETQYF | TGTGCCAGTAGTGGTGTAGGGGGTTTGGAGGAGACCCAGTACTTC
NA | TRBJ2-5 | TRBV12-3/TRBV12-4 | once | CASSLADSQETQYF | TGTGCCAGCAGTTTAGCTGACTCCCAAGAGACCCAGTACTTC
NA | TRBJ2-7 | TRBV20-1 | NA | CSARPMTPKSSYEQYF | TGCAGTGCTAGGCCCATGACACCCAAGTCGTCCTACGAGCAGTACTTC
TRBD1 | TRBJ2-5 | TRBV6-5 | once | CASRPPGTGGETQYF | TGTGCCAGCAGGCCCCCCGGGACAGGGGGCGAGACCCAGTACTTC
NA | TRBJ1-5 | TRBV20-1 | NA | CSANLLAGPKEMYSNQPQHF | TGCAGTGCAAACCTACTAGCGGGACCCAAAGAGATGTATAGCAATCAGCCCCAGCATTTT
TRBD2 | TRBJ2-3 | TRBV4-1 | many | CASSHQQRGGGTDTQYF | TGCGCCAGCAGCCACCAACAGCGGGGCGGGGGGACAGATACGCAGTATTTT
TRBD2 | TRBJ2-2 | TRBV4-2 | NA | CASSPRLAGGPTGELFF | TGTGCCAGCAGCCCCCGACTAGCGGGAGGGCCAACCGGGGAGCTGTTTTTT
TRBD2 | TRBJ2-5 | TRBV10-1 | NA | CASSLAGVGETQYF | TGCGCCAGCAGTTTAGCGGGAGTCGGAGAGACCCAGTACTTC
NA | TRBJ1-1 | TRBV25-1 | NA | CASRGRTDQNQNTEAFF | TGTGCCAGCCGCGGACGGACAGACCAAAACCAGAACACTGAAGCTTTCTTT
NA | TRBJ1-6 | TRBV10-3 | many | CAIRSVVGDSPLHF | TGTGCCATCAGATCCGTCGTAGGGGACTCACCCCTCCACTTT
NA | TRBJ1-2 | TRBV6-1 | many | CASSVQGDYGYTF | TGTGCCAGCAGTGTTCAAGGGGACTATGGCTACACCTTC
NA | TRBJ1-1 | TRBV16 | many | CASSQSVIYGTEAFF | TGTGCCAGCAGCCAATCGGTGATATATGGGACTGAAGCTTTCTTT
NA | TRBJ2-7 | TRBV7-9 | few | CASSPRMGDPYEQYF | TGTGCCAGCAGCCCAAGGATGGGGGATCCCTACGAGCAGTACTTC
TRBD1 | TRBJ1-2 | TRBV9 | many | CASSVLSTGNYGYTF | TGTGCCAGCAGCGTTCTCTCGACAGGGAACTATGGCTACACCTTC
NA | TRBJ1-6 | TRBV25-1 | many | CASSRSGRSNSPLHF | TGTGCCAGCAGCAGATCGGGGAGGTCGAATTCACCCCTCCACTTT
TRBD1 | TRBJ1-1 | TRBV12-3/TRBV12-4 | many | CASSSLQGDTEAFF | TGTGCCAGCAGTTCCCTACAGGGGGACACTGAAGCTTTCTTT